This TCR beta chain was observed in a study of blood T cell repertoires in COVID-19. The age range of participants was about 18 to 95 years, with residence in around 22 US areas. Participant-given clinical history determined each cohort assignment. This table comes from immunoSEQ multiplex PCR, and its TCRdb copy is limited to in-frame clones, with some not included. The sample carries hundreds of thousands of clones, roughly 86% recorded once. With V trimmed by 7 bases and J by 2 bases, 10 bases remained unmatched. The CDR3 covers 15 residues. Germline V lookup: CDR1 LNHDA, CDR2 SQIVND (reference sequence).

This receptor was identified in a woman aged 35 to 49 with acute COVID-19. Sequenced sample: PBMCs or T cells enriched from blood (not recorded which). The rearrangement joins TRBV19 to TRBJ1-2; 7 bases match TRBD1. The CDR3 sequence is CASTSQTGRNYGYTF. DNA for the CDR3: TGTGCCAGTACCTCCCAGACAGGGAGGAACTATGGCTACACCTTC.